This T cell receptor beta chain was documented in a study of cytomegalovirus exposure and HLA in healthy donors. V lost 0 bases to trimming and J lost 4 bases, with 12 bases between them. This CDR3 region has 15 residues. Germline loops: CDR1 ENHRY, CDR2 SYGVKD. The PCR made use of 60 Vbeta and 13 Jbeta primers. Clones were read by immunoSEQ multiplex PCR, and TCRdb kept only the in-frame ones, dropping some. This sample has a few hundred thousand clones, with around 80% found just once. The sequence came from a man between 35 and 55 years old in good health and CMV-seronegative. The sample taken for sequencing was PBMCs. V and J are TRBV10-3 and TRBJ1-1, with unresolved D. The CDR3 coding sequence is TGTGCCATCAGTGAGTCGACTGGAACCGGCACTGAAGCTTTCTTT. It is translated as CAISESTGTGTEAFF.